This TCR beta chain was recovered during a study of CXCR3-negative and CXCR3-positive naive CD8 T cells. The CDR3 has 14 residues. CDR1 is SGHTA and CDR2 is FQGNSA in the germline V gene. All TRB cDNA libraries came from 5' RACE performed with UMI labels. From the 5' RACE reads, TCRdb lists one entry per CDR3 protein and no DNA. In all, the sample yields some 130,000 distinct CDR3 sequences. Triplicate sorting captured approximately 300,000 cells each from every CD8+ T cell subset. Notes on the study in general: Relative to memory CD8+ cells, whose diversity was much lower, both naive subsets had comparably high diversity.

Of note for this clonotype: Its target is unknown.

The source is a human donor in good health. Some clones in this sample may be carry-over from other donors' samples. The chain couples TRBV7-2 to TRBJ2-7. Specimen: naive CXCR3- CD8+ T cells from blood. The subset denotes: CD45RO-CCR7+CD27+CD95- naive CD8+ T cells lacking CXCR3 (TNR3-). The CDR3 protein is CASSLFGSAYEQYF.